These 10 T cell receptor beta chains share one sample of origin, sequenced in a study of read filtering for tumor transcriptome and immune sequencing (dated by TCRdb to the early 2020s). The reads were generated on an Illumina HiSeq 4000. Starting from 400 to 450 ng RNA, TCR libraries were constructed with the Immunoverse kit using molecular barcoded adaptors that cover the alpha/delta and beta/gamma chains. The public sequencing data were trimmed at Q25 with fastp and processed into clonotypes with MiXCR by TCRdb, which kept only in-frame beta chains. Identical CDR3 proteins give one entry, which carries the most common genes and DNA. The sample table contains roughly 130,000 distinct CDR3 sequences; only one count was recorded for 10% to 15% of them. 8% to 13% of the sample goes to the ten largest clones. What was sequenced was a population of CD138-negative cells sorted from bone marrow. This specimen's cell subset or site label, interpreted: bone marrow mononuclear cells depleted of CD138+ plasma/myeloma cells by negative magnetic selection. The receptors were gathered from a donor at least 40 years old with multiple myeloma.

This clonotype has at least ten counts. J is TRBJ2-5 and V is TRBV20-1; D gene uncertain. Germline CDR1 DFQATT, CDR2 SNEGSKA (reference sequence). Trimming cost V 3 bases and J 3 bases, with 5 bases left between them. The CDR3 has 11 amino acids. CDR3 DNA sequence: TGCAGTGCTAGTGGAGAAGAGACCCAGTACTTC. It codes for CSASGEETQYF.

This clonotype was found many times. The chain joins TRBV12-5 to TRBJ1-5, with D tentatively TRBD1 (5 bases). Germline CDR1 is LGHNT and CDR2 is FRNRAP. The CDR3 covers 17 residues. Deletions cut 2 bases from V and 5 bases from J, with 19 bases between. For the CDR3, the DNA is TGTGCTAGTGGTTTGCCCCGGGGCCCTAGGGGTGATCAGCCCCAGCATTTT. Its translation is CASGLPRGPRGDQPQHF.

This clonotype was counted ten times or more. The chain carries TRBV12-3 or TRBV12-4 and TRBJ1-1, with 8 bases fitting TRBD1. The CDR3 is made up of 14 amino acids. The V segment lost 6 bases and the J segment 4 bases; nucleotides outside the gene matches: 7. CDR3: CASRFGQGGTEAFF. The CDR3 nucleotides are TGTGCCAGCAGATTCGGACAGGGCGGCACTGAAGCTTTCTTT.

This clonotype has a count of ten or more. The V and J genes are TRBV7-2 and TRBJ2-3; 10 positions match TRBD2. This CDR3 spans 18 amino acids. Looked up from germline, CDR1 is SGHTA and CDR2 is FQGNSA. The J segment lost 1 base and the V segment lost 3 bases, leaving 10 bases of the junction unmatched. The CDR3 sequence is CASSLISGLAMGTDTQYF. DNA of the CDR3: TGTGCCAGCAGCTTGATTTCGGGACTAGCGATGGGCACAGATACGCAGTATTTT.

This clonotype was observed a few times. The chain is built from TRBV29-1 and TRBJ1-1; D is undetermined. V was pared by 7 bases and J by 4 bases, with 10 bases between. Germline V gene sequence: CDR1 SQVTM, CDR2 ANQGSEA. The CDR3 totals 11 residues. The CDR3 region is CSGVEGTEAFF. The CDR3 DNA is TGCAGCGGTGTCGAGGGCACTGAAGCTTTCTTT.

This clonotype was detected ten times or more. V gene TRBV7-9 combines with J gene TRBJ2-4, with D possibly being TRBD1 (6 bases). This CDR3 has 15 residues. The ends were cut back, 5 bases at V and 2 bases at J, with 13 bases in the middle. Germline values: CDR1 SEHNR, CDR2 FQNEAQ (reference sequence). The DNA for the CDR3 is TGTGCCAGCAGCCCCAGGGACACCTCCAAAAACATTCAGTACTTC. It encodes CASSPRDTSKNIQYF.

As regards this clonotype: Since a much larger clone is just one base distant, this may be a read error. The V call is TRBV5-1, the J call TRBJ2-5, with 7 bases identical to TRBD1. The CDR3 is made up of 15 amino acids. Germline assignment: CDR1 SGHRS and CDR2 YFSETQ. Trimming cost V 0 bases and J 4 bases; bases outside gene matches: 6. CDR3: CASSLGWDRLETQYF. CDR3 coding DNA: TGCGCCAGCAGCTTGGGATGGGACAGACTAGAGACCCAGTACTTC.

V and J are TRBV24-1 and TRBJ1-1, with a tentative D call TRBD1 (5 bases). Trimming removed 5 bases from V and 4 bases from J, with 13 bases in between. Germline lookup yields CDR1 KGHDR and CDR2 SFDVKD. This CDR3 is built from 14 residues. In DNA, the CDR3 is TGTGCCACCAGTGGCCACGGAGGGGCCACTGAAGCTTTCTTT. Its translation is CATSGHGGATEAFF.

This clonotype was detected many times. The chain employs TRBV29-1 and TRBJ2-1; 7 bases map to TRBD2. The CDR3 has 12 amino acids. Trimming cost V 8 bases and J 7 bases; bases outside gene matches: 8. Germline V lookup: CDR1 SQVTM, CDR2 ANQGSEA. The CDR3 reads CSTGRERNEQFF. The CDR3, as DNA: TGCAGCACGGGGCGGGAGAGGAATGAGCAGTTCTTC.

Worth noting for this clonotype: Since a much larger clone is just one base distant, this may be a read error. This chain uses TRBV7-8 with TRBJ2-4; D is undetermined. CDR3 length: 13 residues. CDR1 is SGHVS and CDR2 is FQNEAQ in the germline V gene. The CDR3 region has the DNA TGTGCCAGCAGCTTGGCGAGAAAAAACGTTCAGTACTTC. This codes for CASSLARKNVQYF.